This paragraph covers one TCR beta chain sequence. What it binds is unknown. Trimming took 1 base from V and 4 from J; bases not matched to a gene: 2. Germline lookup yields CDR1 SGHNT and CDR2 YENEEA. The CDR3 sequence is 14 residues long. This sample was included in a study of T cell repertoires in cytomegalovirus infection. Study overall: Alongside well-studied HLA-B-restricted CMV epitopes, recently identified HLA-C-restricted CMV epitopes were also used. From public TCR beta signatures came an indication of both CMV infection and matching HLA type. Study findings and constraints: HLA-C-restricted CMV clonotypes gave the most frequent clonotype in two of eight donors. People with CMV and the relevant HLA were identified by cumulative public TCR beta family frequency.

MiXCR, applied by TCRdb to the reads, yields one record per CDR3 protein. The sample consists of some 310,000 distinct CDR3 sequences, just under 25% of them appearing once. The rearrangement links TRBV11-3 to TRBJ1-1; 8 bases fit TRBD1. The receptor comes from a human donor in good health (CMV status not recorded). Some clones in this sample may be carry-over from other donors' samples. The sample here was cultured PBMCs, taken from culture after CMV antigen stimulation. The CDR3 loop is CASSLGDRGTEAFF. DNA for the CDR3: TGTGCCAGCAGCTTAGGCGACAGGGGCACTGAAGCTTTCTTT.